This T cell receptor (beta chain) was sequenced during a study of blood T cell repertoires in COVID-19. Either two negative PCRs, clearance, or symptom resolution qualified Cohort 3 donors as recovered. TCRdb's copy holds only in-frame clones and misses some; the assay was immunoSEQ multiplex PCR. Here the sample spans about 300,000 clones, 75% to 90% being singletons. The germline CDR1 and CDR2 sequences are SGHRS and YFSETQ. V gave up 0 bases and J gave up 4 bases; unmatched junction bases: 4. This CDR3 region has 16 residues. Sequences were obtained from PBMCs or T cells enriched from blood (not recorded which). The receptor was derived from a woman aged 40 to 55 who had recovered from COVID-19. The V gene is TRBV5-1, the J gene TRBJ2-5; 12 bases align to TRBD2. The CDR3 DNA follows: TGCGCCAGCAGCTTGGGAGGACTAGCGGGATCAGAGACCCAGTACTTC. Residues: CASSLGGLAGSETQYF. Together with reference TRBV5-1 and TRBJ2-5, the CDR3 gives the full variable domain: KAGVTQTPRYLIKTRGQQVTLSCSPISGHRSVSWYQQTPGQGLQFLFEYFSETQRNKGNFPGRFSGRQFSNSRSEMNVSTLELGDSALYLCASSLGGLAGSETQYFGPGTRLLVL.